One sample yielded the 22 T cell receptor beta chains listed below, sequenced in a study of T cells after yellow fever vaccination. In TCRdb, the 5' RACE reads were re-called with MiXCR into one record per CDR3 protein. Among about 73,000 distinct CDR3 sequences listed, around 7.7% were seen once. Sequencing was performed on CD8+ T cells sorted from PBMCs, taken on the day of the yellow fever booster vaccination. These receptors were obtained from a man aged 30 to 39 who received the YFV17D yellow fever vaccine.

This clonotype was counted ten times or more. The chain recombines TRBV7-8 with TRBJ2-1; D possibly corresponds to TRBD2 (5 bases). CDR1 and CDR2 (germline): SGHVS, FQNEAQ. This CDR3 region has 13 residues. Trimming left V 6 bases short and J 5 bases short, with 11 bases between. CDR3 sequence: CASSGRGDNEQFF. In DNA form, the CDR3 reads TGTGCCAGCAGTGGCCGGGGAGACAATGAGCAGTTCTTC.

This clonotype was seen only a few times. The rearrangement links TRBV21-1 to TRBJ1-1; TRBD1, as called in the table, went unchecked against the DNA. TRBV21-1 is designated a pseudogene. This CDR3 region has 18 residues. CDR3 in DNA: TGTGCCAGCAGCGCGGGGACAGGGATCAATTTCATGAACACTGAAGCTTTCTTT. Translated: CASSAGTGINFMNTEAFF.

Only a few counts were recorded for this clonotype. This chain connects TRBV9 to TRBJ2-7, with D perhaps TRBD1 (6 bases). Trimming took off 3 bases at V and 7 bases at J, with 14 bases between the two ends. Per germline, CDR1 SGDLS and CDR2 YYNGEE. The CDR3 consists of 13 residues. The CDR3 loop is CASSGDNTWEQYF. For the CDR3, the DNA is TGTGCCAGCAGCGGGGACAACACGTGGGAGCAGTACTTC.

This clonotype came up a few times. V and J are TRBV27 and TRBJ2-1; 9 positions match TRBD2. This CDR3 contains 15 residues. Unmatched junction bases numbered 10, after V lost 6 bases and J lost 7 bases. The germline V gene has CDR1 MNHEY and CDR2 SMNVEV (reference sequence). This chain's CDR3 is CASSSAGGPWNEQFF. The CDR3 DNA reads as TGTGCCAGCAGCTCAGCGGGAGGCCCATGGAATGAGCAGTTCTTC.

This clonotype was seen a handful of times. V and J are TRBV7-9 and TRBJ2-1; possibly TRBD2 for D (6 bases). This CDR3 is 16 amino acids long. The germline V and J ends were trimmed by 6 bases and 2 bases, with 17 bases remaining between them. Germline V CDR1 and CDR2: SEHNR, FQNEAQ (reference sequence). This CDR3 is CASRENSGPAYNEQFF. In nucleotides, the CDR3 is TGTGCCAGCAGGGAGAACAGCGGGCCTGCCTACAATGAGCAGTTCTTC.

The chain is built from TRBV2 and TRBJ2-6, with a possible D match to TRBD1 (5 bases). This CDR3 spans 14 amino acids. Looked up from germline, CDR1 is SNHLY and CDR2 is FYNNEI. Trimming cost V 4 bases and J 2 bases, with 6 bases left between them. Here the CDR3 reads CASSAGTGANVLTF. Here the CDR3 DNA reads TGTGCCAGCAGTGCAGGGACTGGGGCCAACGTCCTGACTTTC.

This clonotype was picked up a small number of times. The chain couples TRBV21-1 to TRBJ2-1; the table names TRBD1, a call not compared with the DNA. TRBV21-1 is an annotated pseudogene. CDR3 length equals 16 residues. For the CDR3, the DNA is TGTGCCAGCCCTCAGACAGGGGTTGACCGGAGGAGTGAGCAGTTCTTC. Translating gives CASPQTGVDRRSEQFF.

J is TRBJ2-2 and V is TRBV11-2; a possible D gene is TRBD1 (5 bases). V was shortened by 6 bases and J by 1 base, with 9 bases between the two germline ends. This CDR3 comprises 14 residues. Germline V CDR1 and CDR2: SGHAT, FQNNGV. The CDR3 nucleotides read TGTGCCAGCAGTCGTAGGGGGAACACCGGGGAGCTGTTTTTT. Translating it yields CASSRRGNTGELFF.

This clonotype was counted only a few times. This chain connects TRBV11-3 to TRBJ2-2; 7 nucleotides align to TRBD1. The CDR3 sequence is 15 residues long. Germline assignment: CDR1 SGHNT and CDR2 YENEEA. The V gene end was trimmed by 4 bases and the J gene end by 3 bases; junction bases not matched to a gene: 5. The CDR3 region has the DNA TGTGCCAGCAGCTCCGGGACAGAGGACACCGGGGAGCTGTTTTTT. Translating it yields CASSSGTEDTGELFF.

The chain has TRBV21-1 and TRBJ2-7; TRBD1 is taken as the D call from the table, unchecked against the DNA. TRBV21-1 is tagged as a pseudogene. The CDR3 sequence is 16 residues long. For the CDR3, the DNA is TGTGCCAGCAGTCCAGACCACGGGACGGACACCTACGAGCAGTACTTC. Its protein product is CASSPDHGTDTYEQYF.

This clonotype was observed a few times. The V call is TRBV27, the J call TRBJ2-3, with 10 bases matching TRBD2. CDR3 length: 16 residues. Germline V CDR1 and CDR2: MNHEY, SMNVEV (reference sequence). V lost 5 bases, J lost 4 bases, and 9 bases stayed unmatched. The CDR3 spells CASSPLEREGSDTQYF. CDR3 DNA: TGTGCCAGCAGTCCCCTAGAGCGGGAGGGCTCAGATACGCAGTATTTT.

This clonotype occurred many times. This sequence joins TRBV29-1 and TRBJ2-7, with D tentatively TRBD2 (5 bases). Per the germline V gene, CDR1 is SQVTM and CDR2 is ANQGSEA. The CDR3 has 13 residues. Trimming removed 5 bases from V and 3 bases from J, with 14 bases in between. CDR3 protein: CSVSPDGGYEQYF. For the CDR3, the DNA is TGCAGCGTTTCTCCAGACGGAGGCTACGAGCAGTACTTC.

Many counts were recorded for this clonotype. V gene TRBV7-9 combines with J gene TRBJ2-7, with 10 bases aligning to TRBD2. CDR1 and CDR2 (germline): SEHNR, FQNEAQ (reference sequence). The J segment lost 2 bases and the V segment lost 5 bases, leaving 6 bases of the junction unmatched. CDR3 size: 15 residues. The CDR3 loop reads CASSQGLARTYEQYF. CDR3 coding DNA: TGTGCCAGCAGCCAGGGACTAGCGAGAACCTACGAGCAGTACTTC. The variable domain in full, with the rest retrieved from reference TRBV7-9 and TRBJ2-7, is DTGVSQNPRHKITKRGQNVTFRCDPISEHNRLYWYRQTLGQGPEFLTYFQNEAQLEKSRLLSDRFSAERPKGSFSTLEIQRTEQGDSAMYLCASSQGLARTYEQYFGPGTRLTVT.

The chain combines TRBV24-1 with TRBJ2-2; 7 bases line up with TRBD2. Germline V CDR1 and CDR2: KGHDR, SFDVKD. This CDR3 has 14 residues. The V segment lost 5 bases and the J segment 7 bases; nucleotides outside the gene matches: 6. The CDR3 coding sequence is TGTGCCACCAGTGTCGGCGGGAGCCACGGGGAGCTGTTTTTT. It codes for CATSVGGSHGELFF.

V usage is TRBV2 and J usage is TRBJ2-3, with unresolved D. The V end lost 8 bases, the J end lost 8 bases, and 11 bases lay between the germline ends. Germline V gene sequence: CDR1 SNHLY, CDR2 FYNNEI. This CDR3 is built from 11 residues. CDR3 region: CASSDPRTQYF. CDR3 nucleotides: TGTGCCAGCTCGGACCCGCGTACGCAGTATTTT.

This sequence joins TRBV10-3 and TRBJ2-5; D remains unclear. This CDR3 has 13 amino acids. The germline gives CDR1 ENHRY, CDR2 SYGVKD. V shed 4 bases and J shed 0 bases, with 6 bases lying between them. CDR3 protein: CAISVGNQETQYF. CDR3 nucleotides: TGTGCCATCAGTGTCGGAAACCAAGAGACCCAGTACTTC.

This chain uses TRBV29-1 with TRBJ2-7; TRBD1 matches at 10 bases. V lost 3 bases and J lost 11; bases outside the gene matches: 7. Germline V gene data show CDR1 as SQVTM and CDR2 as ANQGSEA. The CDR3 totals 12 residues. This CDR3 reads CSVDEGQGDKYF. CDR3 nucleotides: TGCAGCGTTGACGAAGGACAGGGGGATAAGTACTTC.

This CDR3 reads CASSENPGLGNYGYTF. For the CDR3, the DNA is TGTGCCAGCAGTGAAAATCCCGGACTGGGGAACTATGGCTACACCTTC. The gene calls are TRBV6-1 and TRBJ1-2; D unclear. V was cut by 2 bases and J by 2 bases, with 15 bases left in between. Germline V CDR1 and CDR2: MNHNS, SASEGT. CDR3 length: 16 residues.

At least ten counts were recorded for this clonotype. The V call is TRBV4-3, the J call TRBJ2-3; weak D call: TRBD2 (6 bases). This CDR3 has 15 residues. Germline loops: CDR1 LGHNA, CDR2 YSLEER. Trimming pared 0 bases from V and 6 bases from J, leaving 13 bases between. CDR3 protein: CASSQDRDSGDTQYF. In nucleotides, the CDR3 is TGCGCCAGCAGCCAAGATCGGGACTCCGGGGATACGCAGTATTTT.

This clonotype came up many times. The chain carries TRBV27 and TRBJ1-6; D gene unclear. The CDR3 spans 15 residues. The V and J ends lost 1 base and 9 bases respectively, with 13 bases between them. Germline V gene lookup returns CDR1 MNHEY and CDR2 SMNVEV (reference sequence). CDR3 amino acids: CASSLWAASGSPLHF. In DNA, the CDR3 is TGTGCCAGCAGTTTATGGGCAGCCTCAGGTTCACCCCTCCACTTT.

This clonotype has more than one count but fewer than ten. The chain uses TRBV6-2 or TRBV6-3 and TRBJ2-7, with D possibly TRBD2 on 5 matching bases. The V end lost 5 bases, the J end lost 3 bases, and 23 bases lay between the germline ends. CDR3 length equals 17 residues. The germline gives CDR1 MNHEY, CDR2 SVGEGT. CDR3 sequence: CASSTLQAESPNYEQYF. Written as DNA, the CDR3 is TGTGCCAGCAGTACACTTCAAGCGGAGTCCCCGAACTACGAGCAGTACTTC.

This clonotype was detected a few times. The V call is TRBV7-2, the J call TRBJ2-7; 7 bases are shared with TRBD2. The CDR3 totals 15 residues. V shed 5 bases, J shed 2 bases, and the junction held 9 bases outside the gene matches. Germline CDR1 and CDR2: SGHTA and FQGNSA. The CDR3 is CASSIQAGITYEQYF. The CDR3 region has the DNA TGTGCCAGCAGCATCCAAGCGGGAATCACCTACGAGCAGTACTTC.